The entry below gives a single T cell receptor beta chain sequence along with its context. Its antigen is unknown. No per-base quality is available; no much larger clone lies one base away. This sample stems from a study of blood T cell repertoires in COVID-19 (TCRdb year 2020). About the investigation overall: Samples covering the acute and convalescent phases of COVID-19 were provided by collaborators in the United States, Italy and Spain. Where available, HLA class I and class II types were obtained from metadata supplied by the sample provider rather than from assay-based typing. The material from the prospective study consisted of cDNA or gDNA derived from T cells, B-cell-depleted T cells, or PBMCs. A de-identified subject ID, COVID-19 status, age in years and sex were almost always included in the sample metadata. Deeply sampled blood TCRbeta repertoires from subjects exposed to, actively infected with, or recovered from COVID-19 were included in the dataset. The repertoires were released in a freely available public database meant as a resource for research on the immune response to SARS-CoV-2. The samples were drawn from the first 160 participants of the ongoing ImmuneRACE study and from 1,254 subjects provided by 6 global collaborators.

Each collaborating institution followed its own protocols to collect whole blood in K2EDTA tubes. Collaborator samples were shipped for TCRbeta analysis as frozen whole blood, isolated PBMCs, or DNA extracted from either sample type. Study-level results and caveats: The quantity of clinical and demographic metadata differed by source and by participant and was supplied without curation.

The CDR3 runs 14 residues from the cysteine to the phenylalanine. Just CDR3 DNA is preserved here, 42 bases in frame from base 1. V is trimmed back by 5 bases and J by 3 bases, and the junction contains 3 bases that no gene match accounts for. CDR1 and CDR2 are read off the germline V gene as SGHTA and FQGNSA. TCRbeta CDR3 regions were amplified from genomic DNA using the immunoSEQ Assay, a bias-controlled multiplex PCR. Processing in the source paper ran as follows. The number of nucleated cells in each sample was estimated by amplification of reference gene primers within the assay. To quantify the absolute abundance of each unique TCRbeta CDR3 rearrangement, sequence reads were collapsed and filtered. For each sample, productive Simpson clonality was calculated as the square root of Simpson's diversity index across productive rearrangements. TCRdb retrieved this table from immuneACCESS and kept in-frame rearrangements only. Not all clones are present; in checked studies, unresolved V genes account for under half, and no reason is known for the remainder. Clone size and the V and J calls come from that table; the DNA yielded D and trimming. The sample table holds over 110,000 clones, of which 88% were seen once. The ten largest make up 25% to 30% of the sample.

The clonotype comes from a human donor in a cohort sampled during active COVID-19. Recombination joined TRBV7-2 with TRBJ2-7, with 11 bases aligning to TRBD1. The sample comprised peripheral blood. The nucleotides read TGTGCCAGCAGCGTAGGGACAGGGGGCTACGAGCAGTACTTC. It codes for CASSVGTGGYEQYF.